Below are 17 T cell receptor beta chains sequenced from a single sample in a study of CD8 T cells in Susac syndrome. Random hexamers served to reverse transcribe roughly 0.5 to 1 ug RNA. Via MiXCR, TCRdb re-called the immunoSEQ multiplex PCR reads, giving one row per CDR3 protein. Seen here are approximately 94,000 distinct CDR3 sequences, approximately 95% observed once, and the top ten hold 0.3%. Source material: CD8+ T cells from PBMCs. These receptors were obtained from a human donor with Susac syndrome.

The CDR3 loop is CASSETGLHGYTF. The CDR3, as DNA: TGTGCCAGCAGTGAGACAGGCCTCCACGGCTACACCTTC. The chain links TRBV6-2 or TRBV6-3 to TRBJ1-2; D is possibly TRBD1 (6 bases). V shed 5 bases and J shed 8 bases, with 15 bases lying between them. The CDR3 covers 13 residues. CDR1 and CDR2 (germline): MNHEY, SVGEGT.

The gene calls are TRBV29-1 and TRBJ2-5; D possibly corresponds to TRBD1 (6 bases). The CDR3 extends over 14 amino acids. Between the trimmed V and J ends, which lost 4 bases and 5 bases, there was a span of 17 bases. Germline-derived CDR1 and CDR2 are SQVTM and ANQGSEA. The CDR3 spells CSVARDTWGETQYF. In nucleotides, the CDR3 is TGCAGCGTTGCCCGGGACACTTGGGGGGAGACCCAGTACTTC.

V is TRBV10-2 and J is TRBJ1-5; D unresolved. V lost 3 bases and J 8 bases, leaving 8 bases between the germline ends. CDR3 size: 12 residues. CDR1 is WSHSY and CDR2 is SAAADI in the germline V gene. This CDR3 reads CASSDSGKPQHF. The CDR3 DNA reads TGCGCCAGCAGTGATTCGGGGAAGCCCCAGCATTTT.

This chain connects TRBV4-1 to TRBJ2-7; D remains unclear. Per the germline V gene, CDR1 is MGHRA and CDR2 is YSYEKL. V was pared by 0 bases and J by 5 bases, with 11 bases between. The CDR3 consists of 14 residues. The CDR3 region is CASSQDPGANEQYF. CDR3 sequence (DNA): TGCGCCAGCAGCCAAGATCCCGGAGCGAACGAGCAGTACTTC.

The V call is TRBV28, the J call TRBJ2-5, with no clear D. V was cut by 6 bases and J by 2 bases, with 19 bases left in between. CDR3 length equals 16 residues. Germline V gene data show CDR1 as MDHEN and CDR2 as SYDVKM. CDR3 bases: TGTGCCAGCAGCCAGATAATTTCGATTGCACAAGAGACCCAGTACTTC. Protein: CASSQIISIAQETQYF.

This chain joins TRBV27 and TRBJ2-7; tentatively, D is TRBD2 (5 bases). The CDR3 is made up of 13 amino acids. CDR1 is MNHEY and CDR2 is SMNVEV in the germline V gene (reference sequence). V lost 4 bases and J lost 2, with 9 bases in between. CDR3 region: CASSSLVPYEQYF. DNA for the CDR3: TGTGCCAGCAGTTCACTAGTACCCTACGAGCAGTACTTC.

The V gene is TRBV3-1, the J gene TRBJ2-7, with 10 nucleotides matching TRBD1. The CDR3 contains 14 residues. V was clipped by 2 bases and J by 5 bases; unmatched bases: 3. The germline CDR1 and CDR2 sequences are LGHDT and YNNKEL (reference sequence). The CDR3 DNA sequence: TGTGCCAGCAGCCAAATGACAGGGGGCCACGAGCAGTACTTC. It specifies CASSQMTGGHEQYF.

The gene calls are TRBV15 and TRBJ2-3; D gene uncertain. Trimming removed 1 base from V and 2 bases from J, with 7 bases in between. The CDR3 has 14 amino acids. Looked up from germline, CDR1 is LNHNV and CDR2 is YYDKDF (reference sequence). CDR3 amino acids: CATSRGLDTDTQYF. The CDR3 nucleotides are TGTGCCACCAGCAGAGGGTTGGACACAGATACGCAGTATTTT.

This chain connects TRBV5-6 to TRBJ1-2; D not resolved. CDR1 is SGHDT and CDR2 is YYEEEE in the germline V gene. V lost 2 bases to trimming and J lost 2 bases, with 7 bases between them. CDR3 length equals 13 residues. The CDR3 region has the DNA TGTGCCAGCAGCTTCGGGCTCAACTATGGCTACACCTTC. Translation gives CASSFGLNYGYTF.

V and J are TRBV3-1 and TRBJ1-1; weak D call: TRBD1 (5 bases). The CDR3 runs to 15 residues. The germline V and J ends were trimmed by 4 bases and 1 base, with 13 bases remaining between them. Germline assignment: CDR1 LGHDT and CDR2 YNNKEL (reference sequence). In DNA, the CDR3 is TGTGCCAGCAGCCGAGGCGGGACTCCGAACACTGAAGCTTTCTTT. It translates to CASSRGGTPNTEAFF.

This clonotype was detected only once. The V and J genes are TRBV25-1 and TRBJ2-1, with 12 bases aligning to TRBD2. Germline trimming cut 4 bases from V and 2 bases from J; bases unmatched to any gene: 15. The CDR3 loop spans 20 amino acids. The germline gives CDR1 MGHDK, CDR2 SYGVNS. CDR3 loop: CASSGNIRGTSGRPYNEQFF. In nucleotides, the CDR3 is TGTGCCAGCAGTGGTAACATTCGAGGGACTAGCGGGCGTCCCTACAATGAGCAGTTCTTC.

CDR3 coding DNA: TGTGCCAGCAGCTTGGGCGTAGGGTTGGACGGCTACACCTTC. Translated: CASSLGVGLDGYTF. V is TRBV7-9 and J is TRBJ1-2; no definite D call. This CDR3 contains 14 residues. CDR1 is SEHNR, CDR2 FQNEAQ, per germline (reference sequence). The V end was cut by 3 bases, the J end by 8 bases, with 16 bases between.

The CDR3: CATRGTGNTEAFF. CDR3 bases: TGTGCCACTCGTGGGACAGGGAACACTGAAGCTTTCTTT. The chain is built from TRBV2 and TRBJ1-1; 8 bases map to TRBD1. This CDR3 comprises 13 residues. Germline CDR1 is SNHLY and CDR2 is FYNNEI. V lost 10 bases and J lost 1; bases outside the gene matches: 5. Using reference TRBV2 and TRBJ1-1 for the parts outside the CDR3, the full variable domain is EPEVTQTPSHQVTQMGQEVILRCVPISNHLYFYWYRQILGQKVEFLVSFYNNEISEKSEIFDDQFSVERPDGSNFTLKIRSTKLEDSAMYFCATRGTGNTEAFFGQGTRLTVV.

The chain recombines TRBV25-1 with TRBJ1-6; no reliable D call. Germline V gives CDR1 MGHDK, CDR2 SYGVNS. V was shortened by 6 bases and J by 13 bases, with 19 bases between the two germline ends. CDR3 length: 14 residues. The CDR3 loop reads CASSQSGISAPLHF. DNA for the CDR3: TGTGCCAGCAGCCAGAGCGGAATCTCCGCCCCCCTCCACTTT.

The gene calls are TRBV20-1 and TRBJ2-7; the match to TRBD2 covers 8 bases. The junction had 10 bases not matched to a gene; V was cut back by 6 bases and J by 3 bases. Germline assignment: CDR1 DFQATT and CDR2 SNEGSKA (reference sequence). CDR3 length: 14 amino acids. CDR3 DNA sequence: TGCAGTGCCTTACCGGGACTAGAAGGCTACGAGCAGTACTTC. Residues: CSALPGLEGYEQYF.

This sequence joins TRBV29-1 and TRBJ2-7; weak D call: TRBD1 (6 bases). CDR1 and CDR2 (germline): SQVTM, ANQGSEA. The CDR3 consists of 11 residues. V was pared by 6 bases and J by 6 bases, with 12 bases between. In DNA, the CDR3 is TGCAGCGTAGGAACAGGGCGCGAGCAGTACTTC. Protein product: CSVGTGREQYF.

This clonotype has just one count. The chain is built from TRBV13 and TRBJ1-1; no clear D gene. CDR1 and CDR2 from the germline V gene are PRHDT and FYEKMQ (reference sequence). The CDR3 runs 13 residues. Between the trimmed V and J ends, which lost 4 bases and 1 base, there was a span of 7 bases. The CDR3 nucleotides are TGTGCCAGCAGCTCCCCAAAGAACACTGAAGCTTTCTTT. Protein sequence: CASSSPKNTEAFF.